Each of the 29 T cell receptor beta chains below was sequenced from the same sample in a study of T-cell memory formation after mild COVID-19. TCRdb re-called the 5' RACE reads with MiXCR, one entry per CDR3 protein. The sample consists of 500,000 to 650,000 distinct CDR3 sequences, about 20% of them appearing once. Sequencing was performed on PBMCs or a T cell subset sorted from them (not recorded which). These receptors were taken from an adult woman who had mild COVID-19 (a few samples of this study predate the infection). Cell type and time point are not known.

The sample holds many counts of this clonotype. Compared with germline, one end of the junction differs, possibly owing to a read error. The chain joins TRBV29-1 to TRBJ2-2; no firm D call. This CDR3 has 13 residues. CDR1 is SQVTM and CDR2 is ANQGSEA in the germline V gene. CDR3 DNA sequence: TGCAGCGTAGAAGAGCGGAACACCGGGGAGCTGTTTTTT. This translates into CSVEERNTGELFF.

This chain's CDR3 is CASSYSTGGDEQYF. CDR3 in DNA: TGTGCCAGCAGTTACTCGACAGGGGGCGACGAGCAGTACTTC. This chain uses TRBV6-5 with TRBJ2-7; 10 bases are a match to TRBD1. There are 14 residues in the CDR3. Germline V gives CDR1 MNHEY, CDR2 SVGAGI. Germline trimming cut 0 bases from V and 5 bases from J; bases unmatched to any gene: 1.

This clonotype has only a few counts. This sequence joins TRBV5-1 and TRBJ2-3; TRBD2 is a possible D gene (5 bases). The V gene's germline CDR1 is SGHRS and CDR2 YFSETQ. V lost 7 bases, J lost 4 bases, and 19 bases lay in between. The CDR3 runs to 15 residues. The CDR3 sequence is CASGPGLAGPDTQYF. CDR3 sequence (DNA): TGCGCCAGCGGGCCTGGGCTAGCTGGCCCAGATACGCAGTATTTT.

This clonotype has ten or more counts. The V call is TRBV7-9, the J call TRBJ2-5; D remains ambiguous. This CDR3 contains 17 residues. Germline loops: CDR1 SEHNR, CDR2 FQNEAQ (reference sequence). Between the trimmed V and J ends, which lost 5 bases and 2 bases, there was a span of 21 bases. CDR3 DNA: TGTGCCAGCAGCCCAAGAGGTTCGTATAGGCTGCAAGAGACCCAGTACTTC. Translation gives CASSPRGSYRLQETQYF. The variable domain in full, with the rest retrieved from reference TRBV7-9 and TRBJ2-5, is DTGVSQNPRHKITKRGQNVTFRCDPISEHNRLYWYRQTLGQGPEFLTYFQNEAQLEKSRLLSDRFSAERPKGSFSTLEIQRTEQGDSAMYLCASSPRGSYRLQETQYFGPGTRLLVL.

CDR3 DNA: TGTGCCAGCAGCCCCGCCCGAGGGCTCGTAGAGGAAAAACTGTTTTTT. This encodes CASSPARGLVEEKLFF. The rearrangement links TRBV7-9 to TRBJ1-4; D not certain. The CDR3 spans 16 residues. Germline V lookup: CDR1 SEHNR, CDR2 FQNEAQ (reference sequence). The germline V and J ends were trimmed by 5 bases and 8 bases, with 21 bases remaining between them.

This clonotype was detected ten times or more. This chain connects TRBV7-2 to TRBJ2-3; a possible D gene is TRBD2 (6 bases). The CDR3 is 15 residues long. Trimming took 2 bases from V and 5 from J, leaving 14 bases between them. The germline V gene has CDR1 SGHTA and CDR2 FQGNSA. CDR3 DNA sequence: TGTGCCAGCAGCTTATTTTGGGGACTGGAAGATACGCAGTATTTT. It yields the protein CASSLFWGLEDTQYF.

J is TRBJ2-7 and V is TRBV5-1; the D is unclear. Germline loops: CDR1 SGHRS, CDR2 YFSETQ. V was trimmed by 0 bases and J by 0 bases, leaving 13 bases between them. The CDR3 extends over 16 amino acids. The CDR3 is CASSLEQPASSYEQYF. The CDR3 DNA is TGCGCCAGCAGCTTGGAACAGCCAGCGAGCTCCTACGAGCAGTACTTC.

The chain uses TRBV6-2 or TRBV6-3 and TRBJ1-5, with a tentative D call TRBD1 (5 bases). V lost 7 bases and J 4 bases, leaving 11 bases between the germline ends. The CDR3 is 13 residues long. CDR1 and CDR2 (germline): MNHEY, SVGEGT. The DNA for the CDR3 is TGTGCCAGCACCAGGGACGAAAATCAGCCCCAGCATTTT. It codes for CASTRDENQPQHF.

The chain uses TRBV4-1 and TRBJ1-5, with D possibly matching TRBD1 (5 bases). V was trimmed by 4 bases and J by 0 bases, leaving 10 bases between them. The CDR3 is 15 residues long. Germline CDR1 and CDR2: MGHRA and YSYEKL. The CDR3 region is CASSPGIFSNQPQHF. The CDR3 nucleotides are TGCGCCAGCAGCCCAGGGATTTTTAGCAATCAGCCCCAGCATTTT.

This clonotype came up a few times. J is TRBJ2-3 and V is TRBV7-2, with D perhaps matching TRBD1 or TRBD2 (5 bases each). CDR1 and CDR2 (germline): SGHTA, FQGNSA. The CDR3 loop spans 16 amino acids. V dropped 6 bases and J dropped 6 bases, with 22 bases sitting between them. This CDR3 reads CASRRGALKAGDTQYF. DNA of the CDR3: TGTGCCAGCAGAAGAGGGGCCCTAAAGGCAGGGGATACGCAGTATTTT.

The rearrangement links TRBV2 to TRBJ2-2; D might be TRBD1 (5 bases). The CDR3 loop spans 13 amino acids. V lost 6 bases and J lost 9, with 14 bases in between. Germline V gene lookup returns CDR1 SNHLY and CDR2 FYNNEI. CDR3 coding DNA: TGTGCCAGCAGCGCAGGGTATTTGAGGGAGCTGTTTTTT. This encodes CASSAGYLRELFF.

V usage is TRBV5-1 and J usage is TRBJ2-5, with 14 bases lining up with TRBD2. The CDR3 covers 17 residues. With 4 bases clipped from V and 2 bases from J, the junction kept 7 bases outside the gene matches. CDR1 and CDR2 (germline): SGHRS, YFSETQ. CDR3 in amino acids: CASSERLAGGPQETQYF. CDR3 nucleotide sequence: TGCGCCAGCAGCGAAAGACTAGCGGGAGGGCCACAAGAGACCCAGTACTTC.

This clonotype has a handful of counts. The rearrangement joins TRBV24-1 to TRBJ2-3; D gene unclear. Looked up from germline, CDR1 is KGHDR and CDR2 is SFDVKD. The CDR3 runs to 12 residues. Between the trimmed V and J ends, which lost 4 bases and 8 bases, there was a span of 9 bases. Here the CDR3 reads CATSDSSRTQYF. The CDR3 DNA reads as TGTGCCACCAGTGACTCCTCCCGTACGCAGTATTTT.

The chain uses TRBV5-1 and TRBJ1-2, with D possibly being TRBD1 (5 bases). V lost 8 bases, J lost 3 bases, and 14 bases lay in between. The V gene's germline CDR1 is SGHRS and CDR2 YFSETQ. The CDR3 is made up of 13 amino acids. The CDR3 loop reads CARQRGDDYGYTF. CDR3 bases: TGCGCCAGGCAACGAGGGGACGACTATGGCTACACCTTC.

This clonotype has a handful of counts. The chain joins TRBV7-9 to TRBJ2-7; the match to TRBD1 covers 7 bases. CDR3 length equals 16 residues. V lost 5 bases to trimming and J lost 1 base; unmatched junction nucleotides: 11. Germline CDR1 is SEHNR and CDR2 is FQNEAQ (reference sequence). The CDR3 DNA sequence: TGTGCCAGCAGCCATACCGACAGGGAAATATCCTACGAGCAGTACTTC. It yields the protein CASSHTDREISYEQYF.

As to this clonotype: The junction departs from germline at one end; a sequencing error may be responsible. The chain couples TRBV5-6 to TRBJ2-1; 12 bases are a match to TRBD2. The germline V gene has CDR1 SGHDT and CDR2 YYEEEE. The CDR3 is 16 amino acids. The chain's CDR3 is CASSARTSGTYNEQLF. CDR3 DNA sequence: TGTGCCAGCAGCGCGCGGACTAGCGGGACATACAATGAGCAGTTATTC.

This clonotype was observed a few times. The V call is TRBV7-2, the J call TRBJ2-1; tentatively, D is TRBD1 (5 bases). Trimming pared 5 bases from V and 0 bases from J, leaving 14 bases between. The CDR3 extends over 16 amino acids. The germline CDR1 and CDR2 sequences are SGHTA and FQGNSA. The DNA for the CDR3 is TGTGCCAGCAGCCCCAGGGTAGGCAGCTCCTACAATGAGCAGTTCTTC. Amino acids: CASSPRVGSSYNEQFF.

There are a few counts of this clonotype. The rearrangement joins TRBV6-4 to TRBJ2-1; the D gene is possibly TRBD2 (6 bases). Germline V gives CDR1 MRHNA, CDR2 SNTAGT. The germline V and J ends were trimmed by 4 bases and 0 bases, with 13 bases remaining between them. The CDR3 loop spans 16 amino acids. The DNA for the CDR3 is TGTGCCAGCAGTGTTGAAGCGGGTTCCTCCTACAATGAGCAGTTCTTC. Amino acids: CASSVEAGSSYNEQFF.

The CDR3: CASSLAWRTTDTQYF. The CDR3 coding sequence is TGTGCCAGCAGCTTGGCCTGGCGGACCACAGATACGCAGTATTTT. This chain joins TRBV5-8 and TRBJ2-3, with D uncertain. The CDR3 extends over 15 amino acids. V was clipped by 0 bases and J by 2 bases, with 10 bases between them. Germline lookup yields CDR1 SGHTS and CDR2 YDEGEE.

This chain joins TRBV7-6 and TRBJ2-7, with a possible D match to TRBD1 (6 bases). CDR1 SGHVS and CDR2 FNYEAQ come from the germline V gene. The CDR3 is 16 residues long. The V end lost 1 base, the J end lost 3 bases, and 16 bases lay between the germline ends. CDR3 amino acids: CASSLGQVVGGYEQYF. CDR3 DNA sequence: TGTGCCAGCAGCTTAGGTCAGGTGGTAGGGGGCTACGAGCAGTACTTC. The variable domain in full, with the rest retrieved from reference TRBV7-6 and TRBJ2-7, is GAGVSQSPRYKVTKRGQDVALRCDPISGHVSLYWYRQALGQGPEFLTYFNYEAQQDKSGLPNDRFSAERPEGSISTLTIQRTEQRDSAMYRCASSLGQVVGGYEQYFGPGTRLTVT.

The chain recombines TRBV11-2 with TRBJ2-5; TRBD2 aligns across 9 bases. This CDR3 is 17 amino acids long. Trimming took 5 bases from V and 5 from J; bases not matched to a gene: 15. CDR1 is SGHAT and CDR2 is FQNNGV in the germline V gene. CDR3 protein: CASSLLAAGGPGETQYF. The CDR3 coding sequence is TGTGCCAGCAGCCTGCTGGCCGCGGGGGGGCCGGGGGAGACCCAGTACTTC.

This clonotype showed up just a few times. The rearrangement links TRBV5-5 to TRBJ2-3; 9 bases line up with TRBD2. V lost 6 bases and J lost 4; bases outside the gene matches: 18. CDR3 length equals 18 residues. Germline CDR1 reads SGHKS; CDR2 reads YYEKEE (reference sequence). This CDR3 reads CASNTYGRGSGGADTQYF. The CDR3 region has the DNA TGTGCCAGCAATACTTACGGGAGGGGTAGCGGGGGCGCAGATACGCAGTATTTT.

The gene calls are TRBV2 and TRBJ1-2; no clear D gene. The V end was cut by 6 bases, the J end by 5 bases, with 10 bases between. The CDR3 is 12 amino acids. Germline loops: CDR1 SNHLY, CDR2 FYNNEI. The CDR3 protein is CASRARSYGYTF. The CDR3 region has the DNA TGTGCCAGCAGGGCCAGATCATATGGCTACACCTTC.

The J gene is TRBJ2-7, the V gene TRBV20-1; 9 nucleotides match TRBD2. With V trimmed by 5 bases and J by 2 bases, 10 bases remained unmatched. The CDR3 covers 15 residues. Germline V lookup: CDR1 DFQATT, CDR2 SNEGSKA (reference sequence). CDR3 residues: CSAPRLAALAYEQYF. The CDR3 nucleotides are TGCAGTGCTCCACGACTAGCGGCGTTAGCCTACGAGCAGTACTTC.

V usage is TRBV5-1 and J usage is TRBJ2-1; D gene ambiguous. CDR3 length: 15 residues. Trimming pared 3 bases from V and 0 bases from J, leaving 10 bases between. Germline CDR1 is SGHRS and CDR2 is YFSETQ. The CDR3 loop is CASSSASYSYNEQFF. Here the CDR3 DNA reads TGCGCCAGCAGCTCGGCCAGCTACTCCTACAATGAGCAGTTCTTC.

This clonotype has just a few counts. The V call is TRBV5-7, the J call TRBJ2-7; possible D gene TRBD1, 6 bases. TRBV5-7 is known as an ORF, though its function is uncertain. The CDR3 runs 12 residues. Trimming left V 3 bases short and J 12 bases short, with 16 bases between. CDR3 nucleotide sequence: TGTGCCAGCAGCTGGGACAAGACCGCCCCGTACTTC. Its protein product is CASSWDKTAPYF.

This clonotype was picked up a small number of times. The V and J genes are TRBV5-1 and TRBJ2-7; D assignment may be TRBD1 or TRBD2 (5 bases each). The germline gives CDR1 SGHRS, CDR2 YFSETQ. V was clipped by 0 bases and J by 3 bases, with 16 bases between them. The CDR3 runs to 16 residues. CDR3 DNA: TGCGCCAGCAGCTTGGGGGGGATCGAAAATTACTACGAGCAGTACTTC. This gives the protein CASSLGGIENYYEQYF.

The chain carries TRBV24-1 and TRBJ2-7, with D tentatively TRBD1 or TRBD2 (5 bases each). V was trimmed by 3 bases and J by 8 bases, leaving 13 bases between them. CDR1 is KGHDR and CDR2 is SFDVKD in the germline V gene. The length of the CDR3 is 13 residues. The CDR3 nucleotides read TGTGCCACCAGTGATCTCCGGGACCGGCAGCAGTACTTC. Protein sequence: CATSDLRDRQQYF.

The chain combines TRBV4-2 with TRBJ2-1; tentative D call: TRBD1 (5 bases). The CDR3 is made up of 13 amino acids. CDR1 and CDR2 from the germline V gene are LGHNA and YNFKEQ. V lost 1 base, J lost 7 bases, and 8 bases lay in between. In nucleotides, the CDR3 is TGTGCCAGCAGCCAAGGGAACAGGAATGAGCAGTTCTTC. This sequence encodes CASSQGNRNEQFF.